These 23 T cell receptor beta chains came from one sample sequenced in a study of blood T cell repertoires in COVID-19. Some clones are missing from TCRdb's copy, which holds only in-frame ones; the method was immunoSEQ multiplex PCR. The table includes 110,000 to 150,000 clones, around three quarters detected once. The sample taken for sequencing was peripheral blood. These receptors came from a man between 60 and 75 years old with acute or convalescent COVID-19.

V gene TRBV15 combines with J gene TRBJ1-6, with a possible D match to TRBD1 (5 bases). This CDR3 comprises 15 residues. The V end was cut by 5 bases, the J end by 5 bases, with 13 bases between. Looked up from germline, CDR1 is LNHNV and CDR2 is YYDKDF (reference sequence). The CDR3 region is CATSWGDGNNSPLHF. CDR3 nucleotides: TGTGCCACCAGCTGGGGGGACGGAAATAATTCACCCCTCCACTTT.

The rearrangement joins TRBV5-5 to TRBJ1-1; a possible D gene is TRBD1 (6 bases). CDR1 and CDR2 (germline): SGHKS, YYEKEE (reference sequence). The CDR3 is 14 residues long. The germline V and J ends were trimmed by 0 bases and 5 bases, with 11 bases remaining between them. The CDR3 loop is CASSLAQGRTEAFF. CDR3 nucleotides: TGTGCCAGCAGCTTGGCACAGGGTCGAACTGAAGCTTTCTTT.

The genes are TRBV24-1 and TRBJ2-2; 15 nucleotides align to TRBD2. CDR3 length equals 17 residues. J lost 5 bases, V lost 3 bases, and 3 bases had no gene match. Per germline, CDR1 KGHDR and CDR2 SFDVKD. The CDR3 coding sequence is TGTGCCACCAGTGATGGAGGGACTAGCGGGAGGACCGGGGAGCTGTTTTTT. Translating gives CATSDGGTSGRTGELFF.

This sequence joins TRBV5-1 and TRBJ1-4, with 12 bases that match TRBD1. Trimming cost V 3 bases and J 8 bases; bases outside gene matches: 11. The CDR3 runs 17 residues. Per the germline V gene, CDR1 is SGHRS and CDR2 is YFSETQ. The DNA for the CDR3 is TGCGCCAGCAGCTGGGCCCCCGGGACAGGGGGCGACGAAAAACTGTTTTTT. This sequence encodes CASSWAPGTGGDEKLFF. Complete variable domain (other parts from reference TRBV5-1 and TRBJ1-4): KAGVTQTPRYLIKTRGQQVTLSCSPISGHRSVSWYQQTPGQGLQFLFEYFSETQRNKGNFPGRFSGRQFSNSRSEMNVSTLELGDSALYLCASSWAPGTGGDEKLFFGSGTQLSVL.

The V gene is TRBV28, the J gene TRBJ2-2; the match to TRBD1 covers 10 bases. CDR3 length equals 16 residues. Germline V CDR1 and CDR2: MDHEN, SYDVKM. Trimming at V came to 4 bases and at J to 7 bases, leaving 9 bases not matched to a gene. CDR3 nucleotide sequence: TGTGCCAGCAGTTCGCCGGGACAGGGGTTGGACGGGGAGCTGTTTTTT. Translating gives CASSSPGQGLDGELFF.

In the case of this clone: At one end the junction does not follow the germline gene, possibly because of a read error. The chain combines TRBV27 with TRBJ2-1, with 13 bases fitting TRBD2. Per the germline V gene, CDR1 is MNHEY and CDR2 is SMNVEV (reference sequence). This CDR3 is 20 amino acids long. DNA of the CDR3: TGTGCCGGCAGTTCACGATCCGGACTAGCGGGGGCGAGCTCCTACAATGAGCAGTTCTTC. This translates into CAGSSRSGLAGASSYNEQFF.

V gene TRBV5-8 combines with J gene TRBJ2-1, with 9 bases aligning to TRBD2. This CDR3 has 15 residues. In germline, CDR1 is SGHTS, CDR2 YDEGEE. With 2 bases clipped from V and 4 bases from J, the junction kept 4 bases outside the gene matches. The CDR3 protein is CASSFSGRTYNEQFF. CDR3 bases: TGTGCCAGCAGCTTTAGCGGGAGAACTTACAATGAGCAGTTCTTC.

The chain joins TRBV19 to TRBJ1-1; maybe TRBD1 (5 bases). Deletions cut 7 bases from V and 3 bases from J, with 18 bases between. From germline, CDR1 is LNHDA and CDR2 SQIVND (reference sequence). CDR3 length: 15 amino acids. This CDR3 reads CASKVWGRDDTEAFF. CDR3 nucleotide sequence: TGTGCCAGTAAAGTATGGGGCAGGGATGACACTGAAGCTTTCTTT.

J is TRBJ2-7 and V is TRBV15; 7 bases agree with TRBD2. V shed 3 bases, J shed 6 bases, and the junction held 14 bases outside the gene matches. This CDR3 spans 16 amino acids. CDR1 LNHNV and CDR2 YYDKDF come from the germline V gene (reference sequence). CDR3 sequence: CATSSWEGRRVTEQYF. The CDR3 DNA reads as TGTGCCACCAGCAGCTGGGAGGGCAGGCGGGTGACCGAGCAGTACTTC.

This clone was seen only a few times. CDR3 sequence: CSARTSSGANVLTF. The CDR3 nucleotides are TGCAGCGCAAGGACTAGCTCTGGGGCCAACGTCCTGACTTTC. This rearrangement joins TRBV29-1 to TRBJ2-6, with 7 bases fitting TRBD2. V lost 7 bases to trimming and J lost 0 bases; unmatched junction nucleotides: 3. The germline V gene encodes CDR1 SQVTM and CDR2 ANQGSEA. This CDR3 has 14 residues.

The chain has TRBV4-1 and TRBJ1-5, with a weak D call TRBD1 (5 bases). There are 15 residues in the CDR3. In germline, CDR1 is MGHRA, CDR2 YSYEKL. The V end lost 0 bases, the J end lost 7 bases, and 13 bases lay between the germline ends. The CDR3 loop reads CASSQEVQATQPQHF. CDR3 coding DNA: TGCGCCAGCAGCCAAGAGGTACAGGCCACCCAGCCCCAGCATTTT.

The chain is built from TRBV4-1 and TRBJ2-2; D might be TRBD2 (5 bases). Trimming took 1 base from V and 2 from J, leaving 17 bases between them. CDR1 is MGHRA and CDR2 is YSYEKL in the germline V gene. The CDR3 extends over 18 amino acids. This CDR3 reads CASSQGILRRTNTGELFF. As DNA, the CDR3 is TGCGCCAGCAGCCAAGGAATTTTGAGGAGGACCAACACCGGGGAGCTGTTTTTT.

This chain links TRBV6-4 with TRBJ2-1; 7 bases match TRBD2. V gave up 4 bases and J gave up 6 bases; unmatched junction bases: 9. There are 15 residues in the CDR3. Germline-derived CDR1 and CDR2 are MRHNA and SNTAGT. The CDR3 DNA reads TGTGCCAGCAGTGTGATTAGCGGGCAAGGCAATGAGCAGTTCTTC. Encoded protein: CASSVISGQGNEQFF.

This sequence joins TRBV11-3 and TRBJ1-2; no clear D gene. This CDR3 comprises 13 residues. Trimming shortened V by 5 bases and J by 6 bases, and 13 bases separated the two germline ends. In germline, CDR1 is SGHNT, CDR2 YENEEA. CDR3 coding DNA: TGTGCCAGCAGCCGATCTGGCGGAGATGGCTACACCTTC. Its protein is CASSRSGGDGYTF.

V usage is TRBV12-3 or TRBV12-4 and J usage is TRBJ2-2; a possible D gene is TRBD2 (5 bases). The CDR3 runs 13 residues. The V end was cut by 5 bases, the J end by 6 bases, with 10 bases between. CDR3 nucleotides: TGTGCCAGCAGTCCAGGAGGCCCCGGGGAGCTGTTTTTT. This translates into CASSPGGPGELFF.

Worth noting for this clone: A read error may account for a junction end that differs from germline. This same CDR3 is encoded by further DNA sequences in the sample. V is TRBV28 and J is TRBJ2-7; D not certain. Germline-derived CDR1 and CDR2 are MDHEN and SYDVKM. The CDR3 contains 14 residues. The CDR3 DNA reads TGTGCCAGCAGTCTCACGGGTTACACCTACGAGCAGTACTTT. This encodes CASSLTGYTYEQYF.

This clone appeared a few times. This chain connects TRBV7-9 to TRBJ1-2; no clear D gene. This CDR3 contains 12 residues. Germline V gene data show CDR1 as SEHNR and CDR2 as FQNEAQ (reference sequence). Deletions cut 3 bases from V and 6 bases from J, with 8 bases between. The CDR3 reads CASSFRRDGYTF. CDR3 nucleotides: TGTGCCAGCAGCTTCCGGCGGGATGGCTACACCTTC.

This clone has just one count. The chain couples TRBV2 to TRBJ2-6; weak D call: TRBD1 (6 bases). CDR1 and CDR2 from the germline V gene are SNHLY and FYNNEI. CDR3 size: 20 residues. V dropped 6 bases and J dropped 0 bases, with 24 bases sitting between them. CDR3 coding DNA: TGTGCCAGCAGCTTCAGGGGCGAACACCTAACTCCCTCTGGGGCCAACGTCCTGACTTTC. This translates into CASSFRGEHLTPSGANVLTF.

The CDR3 nucleotides read TGTGCCAGCAGCATGACTAGCTGGGGCACAGATACGCAGTATTTT. Amino acids: CASSMTSWGTDTQYF. The rearrangement links TRBV7-9 to TRBJ2-3, with 7 bases fitting TRBD2. The CDR3 contains 15 residues. V was pared by 5 bases and J by 1 base, with 6 bases of the junction left unmatched. From germline, CDR1 is SEHNR and CDR2 FQNEAQ (reference sequence).

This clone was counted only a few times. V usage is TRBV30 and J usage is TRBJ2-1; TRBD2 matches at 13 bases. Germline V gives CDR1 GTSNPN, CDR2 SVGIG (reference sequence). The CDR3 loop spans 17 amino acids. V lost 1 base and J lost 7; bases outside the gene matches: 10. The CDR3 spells CAWSGYRTSGSKNEQFF. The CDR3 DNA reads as TGTGCCTGGAGTGGATATCGGACTAGCGGGAGTAAGAATGAGCAGTTCTTC.

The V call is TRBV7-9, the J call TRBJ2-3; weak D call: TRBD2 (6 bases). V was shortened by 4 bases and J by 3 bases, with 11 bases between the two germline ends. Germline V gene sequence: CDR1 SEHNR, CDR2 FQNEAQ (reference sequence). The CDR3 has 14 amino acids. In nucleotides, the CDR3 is TGTGCCAGCAGCTCCCCACGGGGGACAGATACGCAGTATTTT. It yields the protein CASSSPRGTDTQYF. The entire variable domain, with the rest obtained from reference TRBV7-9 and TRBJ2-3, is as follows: DTGVSQNPRHKITKRGQNVTFRCDPISEHNRLYWYRQTLGQGPEFLTYFQNEAQLEKSRLLSDRFSAERPKGSFSTLEIQRTEQGDSAMYLCASSSPRGTDTQYFGPGTRLTVL.

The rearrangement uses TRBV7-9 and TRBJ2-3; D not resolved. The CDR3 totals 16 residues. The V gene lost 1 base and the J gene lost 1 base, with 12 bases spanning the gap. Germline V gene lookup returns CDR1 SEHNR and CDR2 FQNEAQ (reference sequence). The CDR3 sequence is CASSLVPPEGTDTQYF. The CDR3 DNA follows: TGTGCCAGCAGCTTAGTCCCCCCAGAGGGCACAGATACGCAGTATTTT.

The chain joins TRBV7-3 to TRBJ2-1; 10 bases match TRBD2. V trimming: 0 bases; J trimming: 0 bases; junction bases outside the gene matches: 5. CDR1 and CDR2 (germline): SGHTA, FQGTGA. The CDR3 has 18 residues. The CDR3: CASSLTSGRGSSYNEQFF. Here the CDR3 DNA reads TGTGCCAGCAGCTTAACCAGCGGGAGGGGGAGCTCCTACAATGAGCAGTTCTTC. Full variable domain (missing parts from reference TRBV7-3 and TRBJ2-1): GAGVSQTPSNKVTEKGKYVELRCDPISGHTALYWYRQSLGQGPEFLIYFQGTGAADDSGLPNDRFFAVRPEGSVSTLKIQRTERGDSAVYLCASSLTSGRGSSYNEQFFGPGTRLTVL.